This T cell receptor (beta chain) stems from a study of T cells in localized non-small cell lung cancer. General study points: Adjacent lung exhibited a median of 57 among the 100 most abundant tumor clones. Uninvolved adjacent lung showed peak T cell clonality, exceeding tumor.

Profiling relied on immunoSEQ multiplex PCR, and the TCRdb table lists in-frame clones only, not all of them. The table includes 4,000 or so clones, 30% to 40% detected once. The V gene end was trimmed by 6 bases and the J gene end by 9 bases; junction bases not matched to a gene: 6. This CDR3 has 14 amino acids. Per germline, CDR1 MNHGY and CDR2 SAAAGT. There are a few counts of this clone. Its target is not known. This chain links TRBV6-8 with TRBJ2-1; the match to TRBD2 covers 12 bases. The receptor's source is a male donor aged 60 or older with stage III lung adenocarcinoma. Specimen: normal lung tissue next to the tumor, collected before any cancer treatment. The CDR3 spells CASRTSGREVEQFF. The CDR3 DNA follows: TGTGCCAGCAGGACTAGCGGGAGAGAGGTTGAGCAGTTCTTC.